This TCR beta chain was sequenced during a study of T cells in Graves' hyperthyroidism and ophthalmopathy. Study overall: At initial diagnosis, before any treatment had begun, peripheral blood was obtained.

This clonotype has a count of ten or more. Antigen specificity is unknown. At least 3 on the Clinical Activity Score was recorded for ophthalmopathy patients, who also had NOSPECS grade at least 4 and duration under 3 months. The study's findings and limits: Blood also contained most expanded thyroid clonotypes above 0.001.

RNA transcripts yielded amplified TCR beta CDR3 regions. An initial round of RT-PCR targeting the TCR CDR3 relied on the HTBI primer set. TCRdb recomputed calls from the multiplex PCR reads with MiXCR, one row per CDR3 protein. The sample lists about 300,000 distinct CDR3 sequences; roughly a fifth were seen once. The CDR3 length is 18 residues. Trimming removed 4 bases from V and 1 base from J, with 20 bases in between. Looked up from germline, CDR1 is MNHEY and CDR2 is SMNVEV (reference sequence). The J gene is TRBJ1-5, the V gene TRBV27; D may be TRBD1 (6 bases). The sequenced sample consisted of blood. This TCR came from a man aged 50-59 years with Graves' ophthalmopathy. CDR3 protein: CASSSHYAPGESNQPQHF. DNA for the CDR3: TGTGCCAGCAGTTCTCACTACGCTCCAGGGGAAAGCAATCAGCCCCAGCATTTT.